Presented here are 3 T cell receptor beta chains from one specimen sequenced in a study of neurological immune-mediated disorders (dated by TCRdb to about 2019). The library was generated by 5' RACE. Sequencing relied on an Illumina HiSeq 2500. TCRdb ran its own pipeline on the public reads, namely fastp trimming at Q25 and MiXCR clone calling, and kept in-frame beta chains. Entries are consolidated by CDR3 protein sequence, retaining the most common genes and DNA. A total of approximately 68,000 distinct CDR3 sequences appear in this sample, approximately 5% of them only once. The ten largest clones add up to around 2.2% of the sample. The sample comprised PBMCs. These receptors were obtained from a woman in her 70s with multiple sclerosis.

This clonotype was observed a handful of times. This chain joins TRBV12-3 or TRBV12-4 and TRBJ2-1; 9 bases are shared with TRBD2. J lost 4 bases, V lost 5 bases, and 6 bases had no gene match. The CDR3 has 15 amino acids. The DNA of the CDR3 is TGTGCCAGCAGTGCCCGGACTAGCGAGTACAATGAGCAGTTCTTC. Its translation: CASSARTSEYNEQFF.

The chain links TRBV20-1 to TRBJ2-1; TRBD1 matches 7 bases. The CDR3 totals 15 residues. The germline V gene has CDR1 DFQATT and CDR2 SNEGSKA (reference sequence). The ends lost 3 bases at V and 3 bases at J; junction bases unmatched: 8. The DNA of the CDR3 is TGCAGTGCTAGGGAAGGGACAGTCTTCTACAATGAGCAGTTCTTC. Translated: CSAREGTVFYNEQFF.

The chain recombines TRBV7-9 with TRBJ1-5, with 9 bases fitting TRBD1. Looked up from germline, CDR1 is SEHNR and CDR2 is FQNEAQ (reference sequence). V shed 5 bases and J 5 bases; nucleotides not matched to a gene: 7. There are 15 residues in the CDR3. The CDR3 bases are TGTGCCAGCAGCCCAGGACAGGGGAGGGATCAGCCCCAGCATTTT. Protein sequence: CASSPGQGRDQPQHF.